Listed below are T cell receptor beta chains from one sample, sequenced in a study of T cell clonotyping in hematopoietic cell transplantation. Measured with immunoSEQ multiplex PCR; TCRdb has only the in-frame clones, and not every one. The table shows nearly 5,500 clones, with approximately 80% occurring only once. Here the sequenced sample was peripheral blood mononuclear cells, taken 30 days after allogeneic stem cell transplant. The origin of the receptors is a male patient between 60 and 69 years old who had an allogeneic stem cell transplant from an unrelated donor, so the T cells may come from the graft donor. Some clones in this sample may be carry-over from other donors' samples. CDR3s include the opening cysteine and the closing phenylalanine or tryptophan. Only some rows state a clone size, as once, few, many or a class for expanded clones.

j_gene | v_gene | abundance | CDR3aa
TRBJ2-7 | TRBV6-4 | - | CASSDLGQIPSYEQYF
TRBJ2-7 | TRBV5-1 | once | CASSLDSPSSYEQYF
TRBJ2-3 | TRBV6-5 | - | CASSYGRGSTDTQYF
TRBJ2-1 | TRBV5-1 | - | CASSLVQGNNEQFF
TRBJ2-3 | TRBV4-1 | - | CASSQDGRGPDTQYF
TRBJ1-1 | TRBV10-1 | - | CASSEGAGGTEAFF
TRBJ2-5 | TRBV10-3 | once | CAIQAGGGETQYF
TRBJ1-2 | TRBV6-6 | - | CASGGASVGYTF
TRBJ1-5 | TRBV30 | - | CAWSDTPGGQPQHF
TRBJ2-7 | TRBV5-1 | - | CASNTGQRSYEQYF
TRBJ2-7 | TRBV4-1 | - | CASSQAQGQGRFYEQYF
TRBJ2-3 | TRBV29-1 | - | CSPYRQATDTQYF
TRBJ1-5 | TRBV2 | - | CASSGGQLASSNQPQHF
TRBJ2-1 | TRBV9 | - | CASSVDGGFYNEQFF
TRBJ2-7 | TRBV30 | - | CAWSFSYEQYF
TRBJ2-7 | TRBV2 | - | CASSRRGGLAGGLSYEQYF
TRBJ2-7 | TRBV19 | - | CASRATGKGEQYF
TRBJ1-2 | TRBV6-5 | few | CASSFGRGVNGYTF
TRBJ1-4 | TRBV27 | - | CASKDVRVAEKLFF
TRBJ1-2 | TRBV4-1 | - | CASSRTGSNYGYTF
TRBJ2-1 | TRBV19 | - | CASSPSGPGEEQFF
TRBJ2-1 | TRBV7-2 | - | CASSLGATPAYNEQFF